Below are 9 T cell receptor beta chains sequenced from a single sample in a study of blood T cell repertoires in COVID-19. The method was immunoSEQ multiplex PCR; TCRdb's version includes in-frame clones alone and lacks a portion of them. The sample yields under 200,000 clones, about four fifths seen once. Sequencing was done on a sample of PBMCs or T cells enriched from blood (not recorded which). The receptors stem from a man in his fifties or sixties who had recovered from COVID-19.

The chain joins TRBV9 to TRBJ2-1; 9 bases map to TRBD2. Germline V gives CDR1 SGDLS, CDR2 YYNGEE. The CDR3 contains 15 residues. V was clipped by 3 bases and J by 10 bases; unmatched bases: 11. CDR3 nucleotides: TGTGCCAGCAGCGGGGCCGGGACTAGCCGCCAAGAGCAGTTCTTC. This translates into CASSGAGTSRQEQFF.

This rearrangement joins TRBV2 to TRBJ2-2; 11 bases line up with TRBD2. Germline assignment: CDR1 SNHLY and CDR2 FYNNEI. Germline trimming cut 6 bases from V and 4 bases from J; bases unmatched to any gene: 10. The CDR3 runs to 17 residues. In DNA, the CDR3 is TGTGCCAGCAGCGCTTTTAGCGGGAGGGTCGCCACCGGGGAGCTGTTTTTT. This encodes CASSAFSGRVATGELFF.

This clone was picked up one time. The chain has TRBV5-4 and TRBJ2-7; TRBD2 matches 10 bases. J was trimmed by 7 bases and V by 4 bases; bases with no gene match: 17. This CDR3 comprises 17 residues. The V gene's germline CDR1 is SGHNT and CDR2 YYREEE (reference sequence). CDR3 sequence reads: CASSPASGGDFLREQYF. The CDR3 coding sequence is TGTGCCAGCAGCCCCGCTAGCGGGGGCGACTTCCTCCGAGAGCAGTACTTC. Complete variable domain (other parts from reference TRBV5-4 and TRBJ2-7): ETGVTQSPTHLIKTRGQQVTLRCSSQSGHNTVSWYQQALGQGPQFIFQYYREEENGRGNFPPRFSGLQFPNYSSELNVNALELDDSALYLCASSPASGGDFLREQYFGPGTRLTVT.

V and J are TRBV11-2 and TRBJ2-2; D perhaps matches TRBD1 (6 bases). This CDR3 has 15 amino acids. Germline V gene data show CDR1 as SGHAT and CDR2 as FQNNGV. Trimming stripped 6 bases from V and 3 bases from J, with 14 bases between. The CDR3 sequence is CASRKTGSDTGELFF. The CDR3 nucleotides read TGTGCCAGCAGAAAGACAGGTTCGGACACCGGGGAGCTGTTTTTT. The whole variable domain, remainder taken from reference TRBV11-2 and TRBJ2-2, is EAGVAQSPRYKIIEKRQSVAFWCNPISGHATLYWYQQILGQGPKLLIQFQNNGVVDDSQLPKDRFSAERLKGVDSTLKIQPAKLEDSAVYLCASRKTGSDTGELFFGEGSRLTVL.

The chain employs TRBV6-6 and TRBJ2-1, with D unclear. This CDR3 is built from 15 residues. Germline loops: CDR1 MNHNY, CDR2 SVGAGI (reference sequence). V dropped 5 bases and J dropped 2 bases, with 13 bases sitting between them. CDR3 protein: CASSTPELPYNEQFF. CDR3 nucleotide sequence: TGTGCCAGCAGTACCCCAGAATTACCCTACAATGAGCAGTTCTTC.

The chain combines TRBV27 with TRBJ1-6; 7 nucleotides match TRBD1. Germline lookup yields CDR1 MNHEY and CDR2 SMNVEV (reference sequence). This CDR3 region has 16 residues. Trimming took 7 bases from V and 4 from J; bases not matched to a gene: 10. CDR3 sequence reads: CASTTPGQTYNSPLHF. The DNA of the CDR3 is TGTGCCAGCACTACACCGGGACAGACTTATAATTCACCCCTCCACTTT.

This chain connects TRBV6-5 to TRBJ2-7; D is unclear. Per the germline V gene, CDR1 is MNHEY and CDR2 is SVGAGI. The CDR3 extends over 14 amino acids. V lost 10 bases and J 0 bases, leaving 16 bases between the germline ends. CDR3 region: CATPIVFLSYEQYF. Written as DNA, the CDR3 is TGTGCCACCCCGATAGTCTTTCTCTCCTACGAGCAGTACTTC.

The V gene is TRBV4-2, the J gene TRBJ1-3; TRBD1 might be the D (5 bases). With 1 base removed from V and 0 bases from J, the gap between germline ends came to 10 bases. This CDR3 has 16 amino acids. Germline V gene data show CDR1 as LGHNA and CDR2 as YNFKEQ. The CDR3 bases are TGTGCCAGCAGCCAAGTACAGGACCCCTCTGGAAACACCATATATTTT. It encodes CASSQVQDPSGNTIYF.

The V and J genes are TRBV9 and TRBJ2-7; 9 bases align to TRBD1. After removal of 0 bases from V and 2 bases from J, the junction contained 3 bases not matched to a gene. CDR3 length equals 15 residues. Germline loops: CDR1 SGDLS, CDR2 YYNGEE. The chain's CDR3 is CASSVVGTGPYEQYF. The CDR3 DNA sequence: TGTGCCAGCAGCGTAGTGGGGACAGGGCCCTACGAGCAGTACTTC.